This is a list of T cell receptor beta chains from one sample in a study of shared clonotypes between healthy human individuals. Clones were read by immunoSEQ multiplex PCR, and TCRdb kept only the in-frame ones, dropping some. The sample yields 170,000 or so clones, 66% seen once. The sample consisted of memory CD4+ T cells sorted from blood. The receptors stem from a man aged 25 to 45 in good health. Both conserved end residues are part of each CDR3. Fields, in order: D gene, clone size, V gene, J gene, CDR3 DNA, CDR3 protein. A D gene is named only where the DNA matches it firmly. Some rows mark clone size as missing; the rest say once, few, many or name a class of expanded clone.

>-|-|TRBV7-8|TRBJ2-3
TGTGCCAGCAGCCGAGTTGGTACAGATACGCAGTATTTT
CASSRVGTDTQYF
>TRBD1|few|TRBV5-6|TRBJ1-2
TGTGCCAGCAGCTTGCCCGGGACAGGGAACGGCTATGGCTACACCTTC
CASSLPGTGNGYGYTF
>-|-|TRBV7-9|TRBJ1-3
TGTGCCAGCAGCTTAGCTGAGGACCTCTCTGGAAACACCATATATTTT
CASSLAEDLSGNTIYF
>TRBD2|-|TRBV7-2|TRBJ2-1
TGTGCCAGCAGCCTCCTTGTTAGCGGGAGAATTAATGAGCAGTTCTTC
CASSLLVSGRINEQFF
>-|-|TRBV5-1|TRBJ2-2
TGCGCCAGCAGCTTGTCACCCTCGAACACCGGGGAGCTGTTTTTT
CASSLSPSNTGELFF
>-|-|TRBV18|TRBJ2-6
TGTGCCAGCTCACACTTTAATATCGGGTCCGGGGCCAACGTCCTGACTTTC
CASSHFNIGSGANVLTF
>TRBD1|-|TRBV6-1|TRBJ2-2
TGTGCCAGCAGTAGGACAGGGATGGCCGGGGAGCTGTTTTTT
CASSRTGMAGELFF
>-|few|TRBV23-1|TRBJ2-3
TGCGCCAGCAGTCAATTACTGGCACCCCAATGCACAGATACGCAGTATTTT
CASSQLLAPQCTDTQYF
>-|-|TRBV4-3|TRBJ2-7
TGCGCCAGCAGCCAAGTCCAGGGGCCCTACGAGCAGTACTTC
CASSQVQGPYEQYF
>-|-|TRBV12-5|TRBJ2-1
TGTGCTAGTGGTTTGGCCCCGGACAGTGAAATCCCTCCCGTTAAGATCTTC
CASGLAPDSEIPPVKIF
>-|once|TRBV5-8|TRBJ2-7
TGTGCCAGCAGCTTGGGGTTGATAGGGGTGCCATCGACCGCTGGGCAGTACTTC
CASSLGLIGVPSTAGQYF
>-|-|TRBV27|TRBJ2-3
TGTGCCAGCAGTCGGGGGACAGACGCGTACACAGATACGCAGTATTTT
CASSRGTDAYTDTQYF
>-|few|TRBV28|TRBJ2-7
TGTGCCAGCAGTTTAGGGGCTCCACCCTACGAGCAGTACTTC
CASSLGAPPYEQYF
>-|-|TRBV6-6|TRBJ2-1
TGTGCCAGCATTCGACCCGGATACAATGAGCAGTTCTTC
CASIRPGYNEQFF
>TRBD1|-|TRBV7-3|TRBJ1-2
TGTGCCAGCAGCTCCTCGGGACAGGGAGAATATGGCTACACCTTC
CASSSSGQGEYGYTF
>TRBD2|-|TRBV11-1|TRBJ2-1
TGTGCCAGCAGCAGGAGCGGGAACAACAATGAGCAGTTCTTC
CASSRSGNNNEQFF
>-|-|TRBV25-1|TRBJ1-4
TGTGCCAGCAGACGAGTTACTAATGAAAAACTGTTTTTT
CASRRVTNEKLFF
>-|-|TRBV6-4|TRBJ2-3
TGTGCCAGCAGTGACGGGGGACCAGATACGCAGTATTTT
CASSDGGPDTQYF